This T cell receptor (beta chain) was sequenced for a study of OX40 agonist ivuxolimab in advanced cancers. The table lists this clone with a count of one. Losses at the gene ends were 1 base for V and 6 bases for J; bases not matched to a gene: 6. This CDR3 contains 15 residues. CDR1 and CDR2 (germline): SEHNR, FQNEAQ (reference sequence). The method was immunoSEQ multiplex PCR; TCRdb's version includes in-frame clones alone and lacks a portion of them. In the table there are approximately 77,000 clones, about nine tenths of which are singletons. The receptor was derived from an adult with an advanced solid tumor such as melanoma, head and neck, liver or kidney cancer. The chain has TRBV7-9 and TRBJ2-1; 7 bases match TRBD2. The source material was CD4+ or CD8+ T cells sorted from blood, sampled in a trial of the OX40 agonist ivuxolimab. The CDR3 is CASSLEKRGGNEQFF. DNA for the CDR3: TGTGCCAGCAGCTTAGAAAAGCGGGGTGGCAATGAGCAGTTCTTC.